Listed here is a single T cell receptor beta chain. Its antigen is currently not known. Within one base of it there is no much larger clone, and no base qualities were kept. This entry belongs to a study of molecular identifiers for immune sequencing clone quantification (dated 2018 in TCRdb). Notes on the research overall: For a replicate experiment, RNA from approximately 20,000 or 98,000 naive CD8 T cells was divided into five aliquots, and four of the five aliquots were sequenced. The study was a methods study using CD8 T cells to benchmark molecular-identifier clustering-based TCR repertoire sequencing (MIDCIRS) and TCR RNA copy counting. Findings and caveats that apply to the study as a whole: Modeling indicated about 3 TCR RNA copies recovered per cell, compared with around 10 by digital PCR, which implies a capture efficiency of about 31%. When barcode sub-clustering was omitted, TCR diversity was inflated by chimeric consensus sequences, with chimeras reaching as high as 47%. Spiked-in Jurkat TCR RNA equal to a single cell's worth was reported to be detectable even within one million naive CD8 T cells. In CMV-specific effector cells, over 99% of molecules were held by clones above 20 RNA copies, whereas under 1% of molecules were held by such clones in naive cells. The naive libraries included spiked-in Jurkat TCR RNA (fewer than eleven copies' worth), and this Jurkat TCR RNA is not part of the donor repertoire. The sizes of highly expanded clones could end up underestimated when identical TCR molecules share a barcode.

Library preparation employed PCR. The reads were generated on an Illumina HiSeq 4000. Bulk TCR libraries were made following a previously described method, with the TCR primers given in Table S5. Total RNA was purified with the Qiagen AllPrep DNA/RNA kit. Before any analysis, reads coming from multiple sequencing runs of the same library were combined into one pool. In the authors' own workflow: Reads were retained only if their TCR constant sequence matched exactly, and those retained reads were trimmed to 150 nt and grouped according to their 12-nt molecular barcodes. Reads in each barcode group were sub-clustered using a 15% Levenshtein threshold, and a quality-weighted consensus sequence was built for each RNA molecule. Non-functional sequences were removed, as were lower-count sequences one edit away from another. Based on fitting two negative binomial distributions, any barcode sub-cluster with under 20% of the maximum read count was discarded. TCRdb handled the public reads itself, with Q25 trimming in fastp and clone calling in MiXCR, and kept productive beta chains. Rows with a matching CDR3 protein are joined into one entry that keeps the most common DNA and genes. These V and J calls derive from TCRdb rather than the authors' analysis. This sample holds approximately 500,000 distinct CDR3 sequences; about 20% were observed only once. Around 0.84% of the sample comes from the top ten.

Naive CD8 T cell libraries were made from approximately 22,000 to 940,000 sorted cells using 10%, 30% or 50% of purified RNA. Naive CD8 T cells, defined as CD8+CD4-CCR7+CD45RA+, were FACS-sorted into RLT Plus buffer on a BD FACSAria II. To test detection sensitivity, Jurkat RNA equivalent to more than eight TCR copies was spiked into samples of about 19,000-1,000,000 naive CD8 T cells. CD8 T cells were enriched using RosetteSep CD8+ T Cell Enrichment Cocktail and Ficoll-Paque, and the enriched cells then underwent ACK red cell lysis. A distance of 11 bases separates the germline ends of V and J, which lose 5 bases and 0 bases respectively. The CDR3 numbers 15 residues from cysteine through phenylalanine. Of all the DNA, just the CDR3 is kept, 45 bases in frame from base 1. CDR1 is given as SGHVS and CDR2 as FQNEAQ, both from the germline V gene.

The sequenced material came from naive CD8+ T cells from blood, with Jurkat cell RNA spiked in. The cell subset or site label, read with the paper, signifies: FACS-sorted CD8+CD4-CCR7+CD45RA+ naive T cells. This clonotype was obtained from a human donor in good health. Some libraries in this study had Jurkat cell RNA spiked in. The receptor chain draws on TRBV7-8 and TRBJ2-1; a weak D assignment points to TRBD2 (5 bases agree). Read as DNA, the sequence is TGTGCCAGCAGCATCCTTGCGGGCTCCTACAATGAGCAGTTCTTC. This is translated as CASSILAGSYNEQFF.